The 30 T cell receptor beta chains below all came from one sample that was sequenced in a study of regulatory T cells in long-lasting Graves disease. Documented time point: persistent/refractory GD, antithyroid drugs over 5 years with positive TRAb. With RNA extracted from PBMCs as input, the TCR library was made. HTBI primers from iRepertoire and Arm-PCR of CDR3 regions yielded the TCR beta libraries. In TCRdb, the multiplex PCR reads were re-called with MiXCR into one record per CDR3 protein. The profile shows roughly 400,000 distinct CDR3 sequences, less than 25% of them singletons. Here the sequenced sample was peripheral blood mononuclear cells (PBMCs), taken when the disease was refractory, from a patient treated with antithyroid drugs. These TCRs come from a female donor with Graves disease.

In its sample, this clonotype was seen many times. This rearrangement joins TRBV6-1 to TRBJ2-2, with D maybe TRBD2 (6 bases). The ends were cut back, 7 bases at V and 4 bases at J, with 19 bases in the middle. The CDR3 totals 16 residues. The germline V gene has CDR1 MNHNS and CDR2 SASEGT. CDR3 sequence reads: CASIGKSGGSTGELFF. For the CDR3, the DNA is TGTGCCAGCATAGGAAAGAGTGGGGGGTCCACCGGGGAGCTGTTTTTT.

The chain combines TRBV5-8 with TRBJ2-2; 9 bases are shared with TRBD2. With 4 bases clipped from V and 7 bases from J, the junction kept 20 bases outside the gene matches. Germline CDR1 and CDR2: SGHTS and YDEGEE. This CDR3 spans 19 amino acids. The CDR3 here is CASSPPTEDSGRWNGELFF. For the CDR3, the DNA is TGTGCCAGCAGCCCTCCGACAGAAGATAGCGGGAGATGGAACGGGGAGCTGTTTTTT.

This clonotype was observed a few times. J is TRBJ1-2 and V is TRBV12-3 or TRBV12-4; perhaps TRBD1 as D (5 bases). CDR3 length: 13 amino acids. Trimming removed 3 bases from V and 10 bases from J, with 15 bases in between. The CDR3 DNA reads TGTGCCAGCAGTTTGGAGGGCCGACAGACCTACACCTTC. Protein product: CASSLEGRQTYTF.

This clonotype appeared many times. V gene TRBV2 combines with J gene TRBJ1-5, with 7 bases that match TRBD1. Trimming cost V 8 bases and J 4 bases; bases outside gene matches: 17. CDR1 is SNHLY and CDR2 is FYNNEI in the germline V gene. The CDR3 has 17 residues. CDR3 DNA: TGTGCCAGCCGAATTGTGGAGGGGGCCATCGAGAATCAGCCCCAGCATTTT. Translating gives CASRIVEGAIENQPQHF.

This clonotype came up many times. The CDR3 protein is CSARQDRGYEQYF. In DNA form, the CDR3 reads TGCAGTGCTAGACAGGACAGGGGGTACGAGCAGTACTTC. The chain recombines TRBV20-1 with TRBJ2-7; TRBD1 matches at 10 bases. The CDR3 is made up of 13 amino acids. Germline CDR1 DFQATT, CDR2 SNEGSKA (reference sequence). With 2 bases clipped from V and 4 bases from J, the junction kept 2 bases outside the gene matches.

This chain uses TRBV20-1 with TRBJ2-7, with TRBD1 matching over 9 bases. This CDR3 is built from 13 residues. Trimming removed 6 bases from V and 3 bases from J; junction bases left unmatched: 6. CDR1 is DFQATT and CDR2 is SNEGSKA in the germline V gene (reference sequence). The CDR3 loop is CSAAWTGVYEQYF. CDR3 nucleotides: TGCAGTGCCGCGTGGACAGGGGTCTACGAGCAGTACTTC.

In this sample, this clonotype turned up a few times. The chain is built from TRBV6-5 and TRBJ1-1; D is ambiguous. Germline V lookup: CDR1 MNHEY, CDR2 SVGAGI. V shed 2 bases and J shed 6 bases, with 10 bases lying between them. This CDR3 has 13 residues. Written as DNA, the CDR3 is TGTGCCAGCAGTTACGGAGGCAGCGCTGAAGCTTTCTTT. Translating gives CASSYGGSAEAFF.

The chain joins TRBV18 to TRBJ2-7; possible D gene TRBD1, 7 bases. There are 16 residues in the CDR3. Germline CDR1 is KGHSH and CDR2 is LQKENI. V lost 3 bases and J 5 bases, leaving 20 bases between the germline ends. The CDR3 is CASSPTGSSGWDEQYF. CDR3 DNA sequence: TGTGCCAGCTCACCGACAGGGTCCAGCGGGTGGGACGAGCAGTACTTC.

At least ten counts were recorded for this clonotype. The gene calls are TRBV20-1 and TRBJ2-2; D is ambiguous. Between the trimmed V and J ends, which lost 0 bases and 2 bases, there was a span of 1 base. This CDR3 comprises 12 residues. Germline CDR1 reads DFQATT; CDR2 reads SNEGSKA (reference sequence). The CDR3 region is CSARENTGELFF. The CDR3, as DNA: TGCAGTGCTAGAGAAAACACCGGGGAGCTGTTTTTT.

This sequence joins TRBV20-1 and TRBJ1-1; 10 nucleotides line up with TRBD1. V shed 3 bases and J 1 base; nucleotides not matched to a gene: 17. Germline V CDR1 and CDR2: DFQATT, SNEGSKA (reference sequence). The CDR3 covers 19 residues. This CDR3 reads CSASGDFRTGGHRNTEAFF. CDR3 bases: TGCAGTGCTAGCGGGGATTTCCGGACAGGGGGGCATCGGAACACTGAAGCTTTCTTT.

The chain combines TRBV20-1 with TRBJ2-2; possible D gene TRBD1, 5 bases. The CDR3 totals 15 residues. V shed 0 bases and J shed 4 bases, with 12 bases lying between them. Looked up from germline, CDR1 is DFQATT and CDR2 is SNEGSKA (reference sequence). This CDR3 reads CSARDSGRITGELFF. CDR3 in DNA: TGCAGTGCTAGAGACTCAGGGCGTATCACCGGGGAGCTGTTTTTT.

Only one count was recorded for this clonotype. J is TRBJ2-2 and V is TRBV12-3 or TRBV12-4; D possibly corresponds to TRBD2 (5 bases). This CDR3 region has 14 residues. V was shortened by 3 bases and J by 7 bases, with 12 bases between the two germline ends. The CDR3 bases are TGTGCCAGCAGTTTGTCGGGATATGGCGGGGAGCTGTTTTTT. It codes for CASSLSGYGGELFF.

Only a few counts were recorded for this clonotype. The chain combines TRBV7-2 with TRBJ1-1, with D possibly matching TRBD1 (6 bases). This CDR3 is 15 amino acids long. Trimming took off 1 base at V and 1 base at J, with 10 bases between the two ends. CDR1 is SGHTA, CDR2 FQGNSA, per germline. CDR3 nucleotide sequence: TGTGCCAGCAGCTTAGAACCAGGGGCGAACACTGAAGCTTTCTTT. It translates to CASSLEPGANTEAFF.

Comments on this clonotype: This could be a read error, since a much larger clone is one nucleotide away. The chain joins TRBV6-2 or TRBV6-3 to TRBJ2-7; possibly TRBD1 for D (6 bases). In germline, CDR1 is MNHEY, CDR2 SVGEGT. The CDR3 is 12 amino acids. The CDR3 spells CVSRGTGSEQYF. CDR3 bases: TGTGTCAGCAGGGGAACAGGGTCCGAGCAGTACTTC.

There are a few counts of this clonotype. V and J are TRBV27 and TRBJ2-6; no reliable D call. CDR3 length: 14 residues. Trimming removed 1 base at V and 3 bases at J, with 4 bases between. The V gene's germline CDR1 is MNHEY and CDR2 SMNVEV (reference sequence). The CDR3 coding sequence is TGTGCCAGCAGTTTATTAGGTGGGGCCAACGTCCTGACTTTC. Amino acid sequence: CASSLLGGANVLTF.

The V call is TRBV20-1, the J call TRBJ1-5, with 7 bases aligning to TRBD1. Germline CDR1 and CDR2: DFQATT and SNEGSKA (reference sequence). Unmatched junction bases numbered 5, after V lost 0 bases and J lost 6 bases. The CDR3 length is 14 residues. The CDR3 is CSARETGRAQPQHF. CDR3 DNA: TGCAGTGCTAGAGAGACAGGGAGGGCTCAGCCCCAGCATTTT.

This clonotype was observed a few times. V usage is TRBV5-5 and J usage is TRBJ1-1; 7 bases fit TRBD1. The CDR3 has 17 amino acids. Germline assignment: CDR1 SGHKS and CDR2 YYEKEE (reference sequence). After removal of 3 bases from V and 3 bases from J, the junction contained 14 bases not matched to a gene. CDR3 in amino acids: CASSSLPLRQGDTEAFF. The CDR3 nucleotides read TGTGCCAGCAGCTCCCTTCCCCTTAGACAGGGTGACACTGAAGCTTTCTTT.

This clonotype has at least ten counts. The chain combines TRBV28 with TRBJ1-2, with a possible D match to TRBD1 (5 bases). The V gene lost 2 bases and the J gene lost 4 bases, with 11 bases spanning the gap. The CDR3 contains 14 residues. The V gene's germline CDR1 is MDHEN and CDR2 SYDVKM. Here the CDR3 reads CASSLPGSSYGYTF. DNA for the CDR3: TGTGCCAGCAGTTTACCAGGGAGCAGCTATGGCTACACCTTC.

This clonotype was seen ten or more times. This rearrangement joins TRBV28 to TRBJ1-4; TRBD1 might be the D (6 bases). V was cut by 5 bases and J by 6 bases, with 13 bases left in between. Germline V gene data show CDR1 as MDHEN and CDR2 as SYDVKM. This CDR3 has 14 amino acids. CDR3 in DNA: TGTGCCAGCAGTGCGACAGGTTTCGATGAAAAACTGTTTTTT. Protein sequence: CASSATGFDEKLFF.

The sample holds a few counts of this clonotype. This CDR3 reads CASTTPIGENIQYF. The CDR3 DNA reads TGTGCCAGCACCACCCCGATTGGGGAAAACATTCAGTACTTC. This rearrangement joins TRBV6-2 or TRBV6-3 to TRBJ2-4; D call uncertain. The CDR3 consists of 14 residues. V was pared by 7 bases and J by 5 bases, with 15 bases between. Germline V lookup: CDR1 MNHEY, CDR2 SVGEGT.

In its sample, this clonotype was seen many times. This chain joins TRBV5-6 and TRBJ1-1; tentative D call: TRBD1 (6 bases). V was pared by 4 bases and J by 1 base, with 8 bases between. Germline assignment: CDR1 SGHDT and CDR2 YYEEEE. The CDR3 is made up of 13 amino acids. CDR3 nucleotide sequence: TGTGCCAGCAGCAGGACAGAGAACACTGAAGCTTTCTTT. Translated: CASSRTENTEAFF. Together with reference TRBV5-6 and TRBJ1-1, the CDR3 gives the full variable domain: DAGVTQSPTHLIKTRGQQVTLRCSPKSGHDTVSWYQQALGQGPQFIFQYYEEEERQRGNFPDRFSGHQFPNYSSELNVNALLLGDSALYLCASSRTENTEAFFGQGTRLTVV.

On this clonotype: A single base is all that separates this from a far larger clone, so a read error is likely. The rearrangement joins TRBV7-2 to TRBJ1-1, with D tentatively TRBD1 (6 bases). The length of the CDR3 is 14 residues. Germline CDR1 and CDR2: SGHTA and FQGNSA. Trimming took 2 bases from V and 4 from J, leaving 11 bases between them. The CDR3 loop is CASSLQGMSTEAFF. CDR3 bases: TGTGCCAGCAGCTTACAGGGGATGAGCACTGAAGCTTTCTTT.

This clonotype was detected many times. The CDR3 nucleotides read TGTGCCAGCAGCCCCGAACCAAGACTAGCGGGGGCCTACGAGCAGTACTTC. Amino acids: CASSPEPRLAGAYEQYF. This rearrangement joins TRBV5-5 to TRBJ2-7; 12 nucleotides align to TRBD2. The germline V gene has CDR1 SGHKS and CDR2 YYEKEE (reference sequence). The CDR3 is 17 amino acids. The V gene end was trimmed by 4 bases and the J gene end by 2 bases; junction bases not matched to a gene: 10.

The rearrangement joins TRBV27 to TRBJ2-5, with D possibly TRBD1 on 5 matching bases. Between the trimmed V and J ends, which lost 11 bases and 5 bases, there was a span of 9 bases. CDR3 size: 10 residues. The germline V gene encodes CDR1 MNHEY and CDR2 SMNVEV (reference sequence). The CDR3 DNA is TGTGCCGGATACAGGGAGACCCAGTACTTC. This gives the protein CAGYRETQYF.

This clonotype was recorded at least ten times. CDR3 loop: CASSLTIRREQETQYF. The CDR3 DNA is TGTGCCAGCAGCTTAACAATAAGGCGGGAACAAGAGACCCAGTACTTC. The rearrangement uses TRBV7-8 and TRBJ2-5, with D tentatively TRBD2 (6 bases). There are 16 residues in the CDR3. Germline-derived CDR1 and CDR2 are SGHVS and FQNEAQ. The V end was cut by 2 bases, the J end by 2 bases, with 15 bases between.

CDR3 protein: CASSLESSGANVLTF. DNA for the CDR3: TGTGCCAGCAGTTTAGAATCCTCTGGGGCCAACGTCCTGACTTTC. The rearrangement uses TRBV12-3 or TRBV12-4 and TRBJ2-6; no definite D call. The CDR3 spans 15 residues. The ends were cut back, 1 base at V and 0 bases at J, with 4 bases in the middle.

The chain couples TRBV7-9 to TRBJ1-1; D gene uncertain. V lost 5 bases and J 1 base, leaving 14 bases between the germline ends. Germline V gene lookup returns CDR1 SEHNR and CDR2 FQNEAQ (reference sequence). CDR3 length: 15 residues. The CDR3 sequence: CASSGLSTQNTEAFF. The CDR3 region has the DNA TGTGCCAGCAGCGGGCTATCGACCCAGAACACTGAAGCTTTCTTT.

With respect to this clonotype: Mismatch with germline at one junction end may stem from a read error. The V call is TRBV24-1, the J call TRBJ2-2; a possible D gene is TRBD2 (6 bases). Germline CDR1 KGHDR, CDR2 SFDVKD. CDR3 length: 13 amino acids. The CDR3 region is CATSDGGAGELSF. Here the CDR3 DNA reads TGTGCCACCAGTGATGGCGGGGCCGGGGAGCTGTCTTTT.

The genes are TRBV19 and TRBJ2-7; tentatively, D is TRBD1 or TRBD2 (6 bases each). The V gene lost 5 bases and the J gene lost 5 bases, with 25 bases spanning the gap. The CDR3 loop spans 17 amino acids. The germline gives CDR1 LNHDA, CDR2 SQIVND (reference sequence). In DNA, the CDR3 is TGTGCCAGTAGTGGCGGGAATAGAGGGGGAGGAGGCCACGAGCAGTACTTC. Its protein product is CASSGGNRGGGGHEQYF.

In its sample, this clonotype was seen many times. The gene calls are TRBV28 and TRBJ2-7; 10 bases match TRBD2. Germline CDR1 and CDR2: MDHEN and SYDVKM. The CDR3 is 15 residues long. The V and J ends lost 4 bases and 6 bases, in that order; junction bases with no gene match: 9. The CDR3 is CASSSGTSEASEQYF. In DNA form, the CDR3 reads TGTGCCAGCAGTTCCGGGACTAGCGAGGCCTCCGAGCAGTACTTC. The whole variable domain, filled in from reference TRBV28 and TRBJ2-7, reads DVKVTQSSRYLVKRTGEKVFLECVQDMDHENMFWYRQDPGLGLRLIYFSYDVKMKEKGDIPEGYSVSREKKERFSLILESASTNQTSMYLCASSSGTSEASEQYFGPGTRLTVT.